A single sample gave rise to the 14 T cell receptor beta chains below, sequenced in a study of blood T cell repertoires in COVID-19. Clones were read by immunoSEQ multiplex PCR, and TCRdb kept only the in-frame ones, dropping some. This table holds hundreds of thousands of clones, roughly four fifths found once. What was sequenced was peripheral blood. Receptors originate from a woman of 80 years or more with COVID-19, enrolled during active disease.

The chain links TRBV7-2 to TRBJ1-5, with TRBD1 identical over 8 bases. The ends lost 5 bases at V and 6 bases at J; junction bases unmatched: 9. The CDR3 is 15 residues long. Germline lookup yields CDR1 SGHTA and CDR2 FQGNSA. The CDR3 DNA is TGTGCCAGCAGCACGACAGGGGCCGCGGGTCAGCCCCAGCATTTT. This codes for CASSTTGAAGQPQHF. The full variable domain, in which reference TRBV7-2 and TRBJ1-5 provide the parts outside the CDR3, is GAGVSQSPSNKVTEKGKDVELRCDPISGHTALYWYRQSLGQGLEFLIYFQGNSAPDKSGLPSDRFSAERTGGSVSTLTIQRTQQEDSAVYLCASSTTGAAGQPQHFGDGTRLSIL.

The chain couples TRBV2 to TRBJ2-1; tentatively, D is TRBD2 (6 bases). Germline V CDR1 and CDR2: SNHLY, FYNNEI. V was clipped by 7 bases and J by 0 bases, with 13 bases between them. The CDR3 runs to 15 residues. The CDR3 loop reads CASMGTLSSYNEQFF. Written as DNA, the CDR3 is TGTGCCAGCATGGGGACTTTAAGCTCCTACAATGAGCAGTTCTTC.

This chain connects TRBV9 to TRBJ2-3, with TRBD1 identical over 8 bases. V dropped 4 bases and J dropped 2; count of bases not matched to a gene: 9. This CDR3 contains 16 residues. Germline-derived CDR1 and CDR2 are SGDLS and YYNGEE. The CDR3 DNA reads TGTGCCAGCAGCCCGCAGACAGGGGTCATCACAGATACGCAGTATTTT. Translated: CASSPQTGVITDTQYF. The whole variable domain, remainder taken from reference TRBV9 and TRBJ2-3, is DSGVTQTPKHLITATGQRVTLRCSPRSGDLSVYWYQQSLDQGLQFLIQYYNGEERAKGNILERFSAQQFPDLHSELNLSSLELGDSALYFCASSPQTGVITDTQYFGPGTRLTVL.

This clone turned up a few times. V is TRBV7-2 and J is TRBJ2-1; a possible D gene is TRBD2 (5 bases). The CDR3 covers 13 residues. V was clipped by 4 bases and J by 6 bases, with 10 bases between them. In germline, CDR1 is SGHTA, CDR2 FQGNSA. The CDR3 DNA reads TGTGCCAGCAGCTCAACTAGTTTCAATGAGCAGTTCTTC. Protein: CASSSTSFNEQFF.

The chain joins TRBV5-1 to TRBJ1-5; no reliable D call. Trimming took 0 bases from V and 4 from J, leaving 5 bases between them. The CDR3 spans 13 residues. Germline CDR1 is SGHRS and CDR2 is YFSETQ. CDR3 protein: CASSLDGNQPQHF. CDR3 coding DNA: TGCGCCAGCAGCTTGGACGGTAATCAGCCCCAGCATTTT.

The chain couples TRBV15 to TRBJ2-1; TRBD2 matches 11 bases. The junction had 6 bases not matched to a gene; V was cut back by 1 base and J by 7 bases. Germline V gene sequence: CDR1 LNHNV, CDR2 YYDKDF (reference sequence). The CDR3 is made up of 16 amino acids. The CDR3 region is CATSRALAGGRNEQFF. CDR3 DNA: TGTGCCACCAGCAGAGCTCTAGCGGGGGGACGAAATGAGCAGTTCTTC. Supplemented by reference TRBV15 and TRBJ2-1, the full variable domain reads DAMVIQNPRYQVTQFGKPVTLSCSQTLNHNVMYWYQQKSSQAPKLLFHYYDKDFNNEADTPDNFQSRRPNTSFCFLDIRSPGLGDTAMYLCATSRALAGGRNEQFFGPGTRLTVL.

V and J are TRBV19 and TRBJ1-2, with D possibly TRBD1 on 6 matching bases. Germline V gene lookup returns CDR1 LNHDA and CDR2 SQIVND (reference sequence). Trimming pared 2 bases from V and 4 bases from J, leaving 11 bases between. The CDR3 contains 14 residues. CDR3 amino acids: CASSIRGQAYGYTF. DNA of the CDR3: TGTGCCAGTAGTATACGGGGACAAGCCTATGGCTACACCTTC.

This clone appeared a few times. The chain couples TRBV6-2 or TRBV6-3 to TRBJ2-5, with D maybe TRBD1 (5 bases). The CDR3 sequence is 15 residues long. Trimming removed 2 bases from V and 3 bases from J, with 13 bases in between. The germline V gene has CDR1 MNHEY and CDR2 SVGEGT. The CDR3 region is CASSYHPEGEETQYF. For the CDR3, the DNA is TGTGCCAGCAGTTACCACCCTGAAGGGGAAGAGACCCAGTACTTC.

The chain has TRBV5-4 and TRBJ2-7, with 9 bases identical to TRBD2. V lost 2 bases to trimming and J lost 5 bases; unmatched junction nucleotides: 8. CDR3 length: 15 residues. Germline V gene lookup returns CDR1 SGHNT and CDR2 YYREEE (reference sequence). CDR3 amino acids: CASSFGGASGDEQYF. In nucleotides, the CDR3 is TGTGCCAGCAGCTTTGGGGGTGCTAGCGGGGACGAGCAGTACTTC.

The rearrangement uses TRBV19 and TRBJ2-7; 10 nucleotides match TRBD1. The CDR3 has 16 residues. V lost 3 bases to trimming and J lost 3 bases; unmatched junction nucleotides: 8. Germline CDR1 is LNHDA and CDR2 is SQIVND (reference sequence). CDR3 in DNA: TGTGCCAGTAGTATGTTGACAGGGGGCCTTGACTACGAGCAGTACTTC. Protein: CASSMLTGGLDYEQYF. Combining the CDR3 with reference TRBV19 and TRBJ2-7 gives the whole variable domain DGGITQSPKYLFRKEGQNVTLSCEQNLNHDAMYWYRQDPGQGLRLIYYSQIVNDFQKGDIAEGYSVSREKKESFPLTVTSAQKNPTAFYLCASSMLTGGLDYEQYFGPGTRLTVT.

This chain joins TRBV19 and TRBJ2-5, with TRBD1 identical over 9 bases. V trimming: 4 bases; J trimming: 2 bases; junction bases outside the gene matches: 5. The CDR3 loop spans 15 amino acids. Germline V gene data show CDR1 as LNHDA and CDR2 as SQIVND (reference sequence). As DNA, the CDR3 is TGTGCCAGTAGTACCAGGGACAGGGATCAAGAGACCCAGTACTTC. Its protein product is CASSTRDRDQETQYF.

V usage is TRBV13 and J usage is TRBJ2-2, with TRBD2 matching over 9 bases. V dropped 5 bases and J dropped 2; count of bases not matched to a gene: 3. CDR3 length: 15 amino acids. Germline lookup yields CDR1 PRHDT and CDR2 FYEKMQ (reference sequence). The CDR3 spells CASSKREVNTGELFF. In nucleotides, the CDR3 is TGTGCCAGCAGCAAGCGGGAGGTCAACACCGGGGAGCTGTTTTTT.

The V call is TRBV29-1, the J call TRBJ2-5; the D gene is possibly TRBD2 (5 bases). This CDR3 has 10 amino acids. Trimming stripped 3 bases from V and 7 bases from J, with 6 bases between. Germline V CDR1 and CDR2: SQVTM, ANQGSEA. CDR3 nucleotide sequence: TGCAGCGTTGACAGCGGGACCCAGTACTTC. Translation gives CSVDSGTQYF.

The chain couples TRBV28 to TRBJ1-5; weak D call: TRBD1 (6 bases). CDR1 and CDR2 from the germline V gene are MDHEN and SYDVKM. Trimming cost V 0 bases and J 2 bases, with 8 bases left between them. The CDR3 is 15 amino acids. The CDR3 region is CASSLWAGGNQPQHF. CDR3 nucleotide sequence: TGTGCCAGCAGTTTATGGGCAGGGGGCAATCAGCCCCAGCATTTT.